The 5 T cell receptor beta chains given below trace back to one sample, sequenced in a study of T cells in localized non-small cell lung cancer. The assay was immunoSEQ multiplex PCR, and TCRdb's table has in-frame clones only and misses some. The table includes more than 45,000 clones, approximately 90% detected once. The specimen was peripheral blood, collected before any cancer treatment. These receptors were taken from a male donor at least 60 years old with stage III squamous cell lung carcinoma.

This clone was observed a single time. The DNA of the CDR3 is TGCGCCAGCAGCTACTCACTGAGCTCTGGGGCCAACGTCCTGACTTTC. The encoded protein is CASSYSLSSGANVLTF. The chain links TRBV5-1 to TRBJ2-6; D remains ambiguous. CDR1 is SGHRS and CDR2 is YFSETQ in the germline V gene. CDR3 length: 16 residues. Trimming removed 3 bases at V and 0 bases at J, with 10 bases between.

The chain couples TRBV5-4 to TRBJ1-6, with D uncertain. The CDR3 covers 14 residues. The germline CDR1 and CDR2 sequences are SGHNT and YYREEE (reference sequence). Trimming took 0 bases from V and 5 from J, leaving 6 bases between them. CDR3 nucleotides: TGTGCCAGCAGCTTGGACAACAATAATTCACCCCTCCACTTT. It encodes CASSLDNNNSPLHF.

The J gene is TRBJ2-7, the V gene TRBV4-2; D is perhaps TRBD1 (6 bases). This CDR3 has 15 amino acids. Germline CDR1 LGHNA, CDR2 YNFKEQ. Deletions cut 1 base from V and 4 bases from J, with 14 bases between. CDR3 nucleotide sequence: TGTGCCAGCAGCCAAGCCCTCGACAGGTCATACGAGCAGTACTTC. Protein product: CASSQALDRSYEQYF.

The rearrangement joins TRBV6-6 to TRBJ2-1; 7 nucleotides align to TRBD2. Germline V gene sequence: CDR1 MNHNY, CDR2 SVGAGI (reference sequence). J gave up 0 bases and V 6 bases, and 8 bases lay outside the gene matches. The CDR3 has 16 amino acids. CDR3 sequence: CASRQQAGTSYNEQFF. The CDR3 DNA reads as TGTGCCAGCAGGCAACAAGCGGGAACCTCCTACAATGAGCAGTTCTTC.

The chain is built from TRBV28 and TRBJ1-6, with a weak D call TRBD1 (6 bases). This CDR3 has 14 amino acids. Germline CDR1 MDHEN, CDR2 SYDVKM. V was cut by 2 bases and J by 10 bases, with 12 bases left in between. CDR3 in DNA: TGTGCCAGCAGTTTAAACAGGGAAGGGTCACCCCTCCACTTT. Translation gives CASSLNREGSPLHF.